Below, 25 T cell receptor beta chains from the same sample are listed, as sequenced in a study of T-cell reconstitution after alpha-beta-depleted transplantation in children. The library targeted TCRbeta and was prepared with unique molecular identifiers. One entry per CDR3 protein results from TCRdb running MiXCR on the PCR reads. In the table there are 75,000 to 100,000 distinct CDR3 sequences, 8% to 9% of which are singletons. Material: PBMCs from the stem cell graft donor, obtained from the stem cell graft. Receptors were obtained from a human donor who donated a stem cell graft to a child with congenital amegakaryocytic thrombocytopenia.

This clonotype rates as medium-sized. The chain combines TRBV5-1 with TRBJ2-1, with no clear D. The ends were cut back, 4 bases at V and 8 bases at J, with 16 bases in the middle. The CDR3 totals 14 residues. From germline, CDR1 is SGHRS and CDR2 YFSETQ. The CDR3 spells CASSQGIQGDEQFF. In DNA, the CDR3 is TGCGCCAGCAGCCAAGGGATTCAAGGTGATGAGCAGTTCTTC.

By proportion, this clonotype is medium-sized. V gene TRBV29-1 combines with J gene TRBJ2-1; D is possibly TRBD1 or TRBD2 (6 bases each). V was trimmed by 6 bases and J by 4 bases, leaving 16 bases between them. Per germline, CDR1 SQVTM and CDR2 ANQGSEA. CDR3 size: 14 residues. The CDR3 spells CSVDQGREYNEQFF. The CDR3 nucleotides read TGCAGCGTCGACCAGGGGCGGGAATACAATGAGCAGTTCTTC.

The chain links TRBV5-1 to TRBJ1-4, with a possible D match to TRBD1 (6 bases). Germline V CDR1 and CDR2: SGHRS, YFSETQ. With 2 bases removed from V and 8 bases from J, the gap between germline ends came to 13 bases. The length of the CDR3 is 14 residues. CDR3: CASSLQGEGEKLFF. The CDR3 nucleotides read TGCGCCAGCAGCTTACAGGGAGAGGGGGAAAAACTGTTTTTT.

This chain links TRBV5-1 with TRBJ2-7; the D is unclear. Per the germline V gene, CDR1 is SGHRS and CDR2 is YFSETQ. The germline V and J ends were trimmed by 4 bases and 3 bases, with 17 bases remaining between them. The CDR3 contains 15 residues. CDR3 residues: CASSMSAGDFYEQYF. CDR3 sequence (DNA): TGCGCCAGCAGCATGTCAGCAGGAGATTTCTACGAGCAGTACTTC.

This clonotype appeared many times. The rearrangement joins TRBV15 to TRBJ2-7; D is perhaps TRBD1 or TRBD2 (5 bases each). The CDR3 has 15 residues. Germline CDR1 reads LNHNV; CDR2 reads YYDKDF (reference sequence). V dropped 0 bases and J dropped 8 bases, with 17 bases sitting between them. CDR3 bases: TGTGCCACCAGCAGAGATGGGGCAGGGACCCTCCAGCAGTACTTC. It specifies CATSRDGAGTLQQYF.

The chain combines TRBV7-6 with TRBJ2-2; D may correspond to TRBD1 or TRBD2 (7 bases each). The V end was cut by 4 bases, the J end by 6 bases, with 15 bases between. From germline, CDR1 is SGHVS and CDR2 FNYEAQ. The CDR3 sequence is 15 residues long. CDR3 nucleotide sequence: TGTGCCAGCAGCTCGTTACAGGGGAGGGCCGGGGAGCTGTTTTTT. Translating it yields CASSSLQGRAGELFF. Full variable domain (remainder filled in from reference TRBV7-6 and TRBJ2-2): GAGVSQSPRYKVTKRGQDVALRCDPISGHVSLYWYRQALGQGPEFLTYFNYEAQQDKSGLPNDRFSAERPEGSISTLTIQRTEQRDSAMYRCASSSLQGRAGELFFGEGSRLTVL.

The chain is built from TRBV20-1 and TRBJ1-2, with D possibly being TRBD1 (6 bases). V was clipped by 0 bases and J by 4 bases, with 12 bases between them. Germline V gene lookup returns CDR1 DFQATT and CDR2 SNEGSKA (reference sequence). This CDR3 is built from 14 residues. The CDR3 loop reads CSARDETGPYGYTF. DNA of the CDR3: TGCAGTGCTAGAGACGAGACAGGACCCTATGGCTACACCTTC.

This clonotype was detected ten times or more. The CDR3 nucleotides are TGCAGTGCTAGAGATGTATCGGTAGGGGGCACGCCTAATGAGCAGTTCTTC. This codes for CSARDVSVGGTPNEQFF. This chain joins TRBV20-1 and TRBJ2-1; 7 bases map to TRBD1. The J segment lost 7 bases and the V segment lost 0 bases, leaving 15 bases of the junction unmatched. The CDR3 is 17 amino acids. Germline CDR1 and CDR2: DFQATT and SNEGSKA (reference sequence).

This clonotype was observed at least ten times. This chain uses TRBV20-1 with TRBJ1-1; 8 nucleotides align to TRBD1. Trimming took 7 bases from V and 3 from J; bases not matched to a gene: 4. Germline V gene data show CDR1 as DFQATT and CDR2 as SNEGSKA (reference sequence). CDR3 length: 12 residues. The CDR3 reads CSVRQGYTEAFF. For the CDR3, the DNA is TGCAGTGTCAGACAGGGGTACACTGAAGCTTTCTTT.

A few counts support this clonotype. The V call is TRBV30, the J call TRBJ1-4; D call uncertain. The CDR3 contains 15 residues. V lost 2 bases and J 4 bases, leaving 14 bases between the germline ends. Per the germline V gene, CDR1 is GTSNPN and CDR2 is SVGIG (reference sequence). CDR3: CAWSPPGSRNEKLFF. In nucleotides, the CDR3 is TGTGCCTGGAGTCCCCCGGGCAGTCGTAATGAAAAACTGTTTTTT.

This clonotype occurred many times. In DNA, the CDR3 is TGCGCCAGCAGCTTGGGGACTAGCGGGGGGGCGACCCTCTGGAATGAGCAGTTCTTC. This sequence encodes CASSLGTSGGATLWNEQFF. This chain joins TRBV5-1 and TRBJ2-1, with TRBD2 matching over 15 bases. V lost 0 bases and J lost 7; bases outside the gene matches: 11. Germline V gene sequence: CDR1 SGHRS, CDR2 YFSETQ. The CDR3 length is 19 residues.

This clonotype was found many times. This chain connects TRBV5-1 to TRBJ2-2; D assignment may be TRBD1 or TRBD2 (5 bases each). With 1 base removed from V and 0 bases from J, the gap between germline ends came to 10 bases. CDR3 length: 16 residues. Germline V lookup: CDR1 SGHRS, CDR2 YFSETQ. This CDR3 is CASSLRGGTNTGELFF. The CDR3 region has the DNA TGCGCCAGCAGCTTGCGTGGGGGTACGAACACCGGGGAGCTGTTTTTT.

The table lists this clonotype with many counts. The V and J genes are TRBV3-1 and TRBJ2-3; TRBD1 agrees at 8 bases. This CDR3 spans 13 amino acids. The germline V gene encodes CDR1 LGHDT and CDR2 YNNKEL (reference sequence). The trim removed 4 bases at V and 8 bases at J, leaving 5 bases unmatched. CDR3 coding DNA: TGTGCCAGCAGCCGGTTAGGACAGGGTACGCAGTATTTT. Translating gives CASSRLGQGTQYF.

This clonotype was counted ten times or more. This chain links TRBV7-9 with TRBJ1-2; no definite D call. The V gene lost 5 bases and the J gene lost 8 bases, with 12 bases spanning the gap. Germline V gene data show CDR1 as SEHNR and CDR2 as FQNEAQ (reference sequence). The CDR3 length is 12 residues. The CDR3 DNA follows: TGTGCCAGCAGCCCGGGCCCCCTCGGCTACACCTTC. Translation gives CASSPGPLGYTF.

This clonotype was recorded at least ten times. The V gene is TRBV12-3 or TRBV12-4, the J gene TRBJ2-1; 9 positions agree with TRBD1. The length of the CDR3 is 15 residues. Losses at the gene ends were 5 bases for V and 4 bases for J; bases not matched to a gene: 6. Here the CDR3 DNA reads TGTGCCAGCAGTCAACAGGGGGCGTTGTACAATGAGCAGTTCTTC. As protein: CASSQQGALYNEQFF.

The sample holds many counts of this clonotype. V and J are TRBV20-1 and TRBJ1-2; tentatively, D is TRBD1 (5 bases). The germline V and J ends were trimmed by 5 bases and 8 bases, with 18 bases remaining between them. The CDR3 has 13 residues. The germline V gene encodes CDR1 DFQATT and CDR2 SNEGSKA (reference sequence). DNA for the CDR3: TGCAGTGCTCCTGACAGAGGGATTGGCGGCTACACCTTC. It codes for CSAPDRGIGGYTF.

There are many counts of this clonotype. CDR3: CASSQWDKPELFF. CDR3 DNA sequence: TGTGCCAGCAGCCAATGGGACAAACCGGAACTGTTTTTT. V and J are TRBV14 and TRBJ1-4, with D possibly being TRBD1 (6 bases). V lost 2 bases, J lost 12 bases, and 13 bases lay in between. The CDR3 has 13 amino acids. Germline CDR1 SGHDN, CDR2 FVKESK.

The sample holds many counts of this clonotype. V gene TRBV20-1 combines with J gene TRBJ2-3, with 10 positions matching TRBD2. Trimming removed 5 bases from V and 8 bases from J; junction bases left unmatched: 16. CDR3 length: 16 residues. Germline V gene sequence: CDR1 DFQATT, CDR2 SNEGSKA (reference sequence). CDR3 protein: CSALLGASGSRGTQYF. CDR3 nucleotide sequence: TGCAGTGCTCTCCTTGGGGCTAGCGGGAGTAGAGGTACGCAGTATTTT.

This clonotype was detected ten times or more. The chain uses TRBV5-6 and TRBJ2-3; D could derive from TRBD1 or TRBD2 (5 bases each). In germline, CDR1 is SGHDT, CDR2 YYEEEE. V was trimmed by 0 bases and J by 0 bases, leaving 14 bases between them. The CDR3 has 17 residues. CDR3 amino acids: CASSLGYRDPSTDTQYF. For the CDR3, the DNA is TGTGCCAGCAGCTTGGGGTATCGGGACCCTAGCACAGATACGCAGTATTTT.

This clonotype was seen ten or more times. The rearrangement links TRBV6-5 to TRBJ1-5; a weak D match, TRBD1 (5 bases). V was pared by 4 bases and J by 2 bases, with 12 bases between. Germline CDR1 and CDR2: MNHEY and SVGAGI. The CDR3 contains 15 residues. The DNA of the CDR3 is TGTGCCAGCAGTTCCGGGACGGGGGGCAATCAGCCCCAGCATTTT. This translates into CASSSGTGGNQPQHF.

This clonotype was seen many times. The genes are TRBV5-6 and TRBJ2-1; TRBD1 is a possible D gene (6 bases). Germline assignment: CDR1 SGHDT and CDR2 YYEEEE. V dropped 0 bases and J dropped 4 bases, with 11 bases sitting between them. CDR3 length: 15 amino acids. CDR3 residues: CASSLEQGHYNEQFF. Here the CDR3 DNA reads TGTGCCAGCAGCTTGGAACAGGGCCATTACAATGAGCAGTTCTTC.

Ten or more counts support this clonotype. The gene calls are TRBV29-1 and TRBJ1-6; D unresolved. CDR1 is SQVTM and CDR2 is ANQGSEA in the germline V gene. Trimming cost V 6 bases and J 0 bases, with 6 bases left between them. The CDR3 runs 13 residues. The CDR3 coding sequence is TGCAGCGTCGCTGACTCCTATAATTCACCCCTCCACTTT. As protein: CSVADSYNSPLHF.

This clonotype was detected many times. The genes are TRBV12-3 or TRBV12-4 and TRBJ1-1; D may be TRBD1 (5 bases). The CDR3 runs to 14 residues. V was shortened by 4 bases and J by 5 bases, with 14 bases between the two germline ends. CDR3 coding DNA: TGTGCCAGCAGTTGGGTGGGGGAGGGGACTGAAGCTTTCTTT. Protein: CASSWVGEGTEAFF.

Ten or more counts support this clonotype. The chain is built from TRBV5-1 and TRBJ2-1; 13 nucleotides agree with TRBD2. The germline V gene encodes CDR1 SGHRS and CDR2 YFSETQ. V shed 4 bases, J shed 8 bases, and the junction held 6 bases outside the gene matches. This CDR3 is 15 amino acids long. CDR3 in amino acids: CASSPTSGRGDEQFF. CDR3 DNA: TGCGCCAGCAGCCCCACTAGCGGGAGGGGTGATGAGCAGTTCTTC.

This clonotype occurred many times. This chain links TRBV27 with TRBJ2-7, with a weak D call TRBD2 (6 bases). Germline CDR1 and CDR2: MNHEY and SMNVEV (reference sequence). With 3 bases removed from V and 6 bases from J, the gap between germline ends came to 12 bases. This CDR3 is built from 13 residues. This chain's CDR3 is CASSFPGGFEQYF. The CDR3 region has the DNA TGTGCCAGCAGTTTTCCTGGGGGGTTCGAGCAGTACTTC.